This T cell receptor beta chain was retrieved from a study of shared clonotypes between healthy human individuals. All participating donors were Caucasian adults from Nashville, Tennessee. This CDR3 is built from 16 residues. The J segment lost 2 bases and the V segment lost 8 bases, leaving 7 bases of the junction unmatched. From germline, CDR1 is MNHNY and CDR2 SVGAGI (reference sequence). The input for sorted-subset replicate PCRs was about 210 ng DNA, around 30,000 T cell genomes. The table came from immunoSEQ multiplex PCR; TCRdb's copy has only in-frame clones and leaves some out. The sample comprises some 2,000,000 clones, nearly 97% of which are singletons, and approximately 0.13% rests with the top ten.

Sequencing was performed on naive CD4+ T cells sorted from blood. Subset reported: CD45RA+ positively selected. This chain uses TRBV6-6 with TRBJ2-3; 13 bases are shared with TRBD2. This receptor was obtained from a man between 18 and 29 years old in good health. CDR3 amino acids: CASGPGLAGFTDTQYF. CDR3 nucleotides: TGTGCCAGCGGTCCGGGACTAGCGGGGTTCACAGATACGCAGTATTTT.